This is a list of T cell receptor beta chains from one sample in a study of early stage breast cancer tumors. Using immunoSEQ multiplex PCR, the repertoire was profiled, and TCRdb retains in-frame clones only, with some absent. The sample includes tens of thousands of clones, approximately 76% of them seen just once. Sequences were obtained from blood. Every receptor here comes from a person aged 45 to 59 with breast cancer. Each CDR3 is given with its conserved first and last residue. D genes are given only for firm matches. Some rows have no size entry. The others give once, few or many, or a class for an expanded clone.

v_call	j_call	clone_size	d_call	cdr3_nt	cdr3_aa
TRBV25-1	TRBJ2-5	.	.	TGTGCCAGCAGTGAAAGGGGAGTGAGTAATCTGAACGAGACCCAGTACTTC	CASSERGVSNLNETQYF
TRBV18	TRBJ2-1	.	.	TGTGCCAGCTCATCTCTTAGGGGCAATGAGCAGTTCTTC	CASSSLRGNEQFF
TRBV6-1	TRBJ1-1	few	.	TGTGCCAGCAGTGAAGGGGTGTCGTGGGGGAACACTGAAGCTTTCTTT	CASSEGVSWGNTEAFF
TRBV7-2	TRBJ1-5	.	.	TGTGCCAGCAGCCCCGAGGCGGCCTTCAACAATCAGCCCCAGCATTTT	CASSPEAAFNNQPQHF
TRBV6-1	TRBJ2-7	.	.	TGTGCCAGCAGTGACGGAGGGGGCCTATCCTACGAGCAGTACTTC	CASSDGGGLSYEQYF
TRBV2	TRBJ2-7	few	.	TGTGCCAGCAGTGTCTTGGGCGTCGTTTACGAGCAGTACTTC	CASSVLGVVYEQYF
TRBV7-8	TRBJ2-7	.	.	TGTGCCAGCAGCCCCCCCGGTGGAAGGGACGAGCAGTACTTC	CASSPPGGRDEQYF
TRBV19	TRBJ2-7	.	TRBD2	TGTGCCAGTAGCCTGATAGCGGGAGTCTACGAGCAGTACTTC	CASSLIAGVYEQYF
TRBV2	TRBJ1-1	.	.	TGTGCCAGCAGTGAAAGTGGGAGCTTCCCTGAAGCTTTCTTT	CASSESGSFPEAFF
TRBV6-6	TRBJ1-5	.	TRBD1	TGTGCCAGCAACCTCGACAGGGAAAACCAGCCCCAGCATTTT	CASNLDRENQPQHF